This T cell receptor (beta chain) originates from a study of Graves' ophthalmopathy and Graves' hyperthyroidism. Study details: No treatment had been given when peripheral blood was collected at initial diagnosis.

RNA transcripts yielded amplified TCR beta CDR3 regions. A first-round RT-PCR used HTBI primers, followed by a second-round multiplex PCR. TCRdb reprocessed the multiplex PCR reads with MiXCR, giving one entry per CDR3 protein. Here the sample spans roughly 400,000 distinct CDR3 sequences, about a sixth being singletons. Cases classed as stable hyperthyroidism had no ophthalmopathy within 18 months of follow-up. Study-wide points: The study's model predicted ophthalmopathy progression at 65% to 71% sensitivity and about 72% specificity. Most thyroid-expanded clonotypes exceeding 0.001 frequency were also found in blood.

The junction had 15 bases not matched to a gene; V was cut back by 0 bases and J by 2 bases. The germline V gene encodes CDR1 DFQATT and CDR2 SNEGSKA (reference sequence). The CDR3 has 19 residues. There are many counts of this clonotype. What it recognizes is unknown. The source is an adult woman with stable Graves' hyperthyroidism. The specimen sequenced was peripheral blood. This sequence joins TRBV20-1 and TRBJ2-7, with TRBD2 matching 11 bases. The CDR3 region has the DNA TGCAGTGCTAGAGATACGAGACTAGCGGGGTCTGTCACTGCCTACGAGCAGTACTTC. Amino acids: CSARDTRLAGSVTAYEQYF.